The rows below give T cell receptor beta chains drawn from one sample of a study of response to subunit inactivated influenza vaccine. From the RT-PCR reads, TCRdb called clonotypes with MiXCR, one entry per CDR3 protein. The sample lists 500,000 to 600,000 distinct CDR3 sequences, 12% occurring once. Sequences were derived from PBMCs from blood, sampled on the day of vaccination. The origin of the receptors is a man aged 45-65 years who received an inactivated influenza vaccine. Both conserved end residues are part of each CDR3. Fields, in order: clone size, V gene, J gene, D gene, CDR3 protein, CDR3 DNA. D genes are given only for firm matches. Not all rows give a size; the values are once, few, many and, for expanded clones, a class.

>few|TRBV7-3|TRBJ1-2|NA
CASSYRGGDYGYTF
TGTGCCAGCAGCTACCGGGGAGGAGACTATGGCTACACCTTC
>many|TRBV10-3|TRBJ2-2|NA
CAIGLDRRESVNTGELFF
TGTGCCATCGGGCTGGACAGGAGGGAGTCTGTGAACACCGGGGAGCTGTTTTTT
>many|TRBV7-6|TRBJ2-2|NA
CASSSMAGTTGELFF
TGTGCCAGCAGCTCCATGGCGGGTACTACCGGGGAGCTGTTTTTT
>few|TRBV20-1|TRBJ2-1|NA
CSAPLFVNEQFF
TGCAGTGCTCCACTATTTGTCAATGAGCAGTTCTTC
>few|TRBV7-2|TRBJ1-1|NA
CASSLSGSNTEAFF
TGTGCCAGCAGCTTAAGCGGGAGCAACACTGAAGCTTTCTTT
>NA|TRBV9|TRBJ2-2|TRBD1
CASSVAQGAAGELFF
TGTGCCAGCAGCGTAGCCCAGGGGGCTGCCGGGGAGCTGTTTTTT
>many|TRBV5-1|TRBJ2-7|NA
CASSFRGDEQYF
TGCGCCAGCAGCTTCAGGGGAGACGAGCAGTACTTC
>many|TRBV30|TRBJ2-5|NA
CAWSVPSPWLGETQYF
TGTGCCTGGAGTGTACCGTCCCCTTGGTTGGGGGAGACCCAGTACTTC
>few|TRBV20-1|TRBJ2-7|TRBD1
CSARDRGTGASEQYF
TGCAGTGCTAGAGATAGAGGGACAGGGGCATCCGAGCAGTACTTC
>few|TRBV4-2|TRBJ2-3|TRBD2
CASSPVGGADTQYF
TGTGCCAGCAGCCCTGTGGGGGGGGCAGATACGCAGTATTTT
>NA|TRBV12-3/TRBV12-4|TRBJ2-2|TRBD2
CASSLASGRGTGELFF
TGTGCCAGCAGTCTAGCCAGCGGGAGAGGGACCGGGGAGCTGTTTTTT
>few|TRBV4-2|TRBJ2-7|NA
CASSQDLGTEQYF
TGTGCCAGCAGCCAAGATCTCGGAACCGAGCAGTACTTC
>NA|TRBV30|TRBJ1-1|NA
CAWSGDYTEAFF
TGTGCCTGGAGTGGGGATTACACTGAAGCTTTCTTT
>NA|TRBV5-1|TRBJ1-6|TRBD1
CASSVGQGRDSPLHF
TGCGCCAGCAGCGTCGGACAGGGGCGGGATTCACCCCTCCACTTT
>NA|TRBV5-1|TRBJ2-5|NA
CASSWGSGHGQETQYF
TGCGCCAGCAGTTGGGGTTCTGGGCATGGGCAAGAGACCCAGTACTTC
>many|TRBV4-2|TRBJ2-5|NA
CASSMGRRGETQYF
TGTGCCAGCAGCATGGGACGGAGGGGGGAGACCCAGTACTTC
>few|TRBV20-1|TRBJ1-3|NA
CSAREGGRGNTIYF
TGCAGTGCTAGAGAAGGGGGTAGGGGAAACACCATATATTTT
>NA|TRBV7-2|TRBJ2-3|NA
CASSFPGPSHDTDTQYF
TGTGCCAGCAGCTTCCCCGGGCCCTCCCACGACACAGATACGCAGTATTTT
>NA|TRBV27|TRBJ2-2|NA
CASRLDRTLNTGELFF
TGTGCCAGCAGATTGGATCGGACCCTGAACACCGGGGAGCTGTTTTTT
>NA|TRBV7-2|TRBJ2-1|TRBD1
CASSLVWTGVNEQFF
TGTGCCAGCAGCTTAGTGTGGACAGGGGTCAATGAGCAGTTCTTC
>NA|TRBV18|TRBJ2-5|NA
CASADLGETQYF
TGTGCCAGCGCCGACCTCGGAGAGACCCAGTACTTC
>few|TRBV3-1|TRBJ2-7|TRBD1
CASSRGTGKYEQYF
TGTGCCAGCAGCCGAGGGACAGGGAAGTATGAGCAGTACTTC
>few|TRBV10-3|TRBJ2-3|NA
CAIAVPDTQYF
TGTGCCATCGCCGTCCCAGATACGCAGTATTTT
>many|TRBV20-1|TRBJ2-7|TRBD2
CSADTGTSGAYEQYF
TGCAGTGCGGACACCGGGACTAGCGGAGCCTACGAGCAGTACTTC
>few|TRBV7-9|TRBJ2-5|NA
CASSFVSAGQETQYF
TGTGCCAGCAGCTTCGTTTCGGCAGGGCAAGAGACCCAGTACTTC
>few|TRBV20-1|TRBJ1-5|NA
CSARQGIGQPQHF
TGCAGTGCTAGACAGGGGATAGGGCAGCCCCAGCATTTT
>few|TRBV12-3/TRBV12-4|TRBJ2-1|NA
CASSSRGAFYDEQFF
TGTGCCAGCAGTTCCCGGGGGGCCTTTTACGATGAGCAGTTCTTC
>few|TRBV5-1|TRBJ1-6|TRBD1
CASSLAGTAYSPLHF
TGCGCCAGCAGCTTGGCCGGGACAGCTTATTCACCCCTCCACTTT
>NA|TRBV20-1|TRBJ2-1|NA
CSASFYGQGYNEQFF
TGCAGTGCTAGTTTCTATGGTCAGGGATACAATGAGCAGTTCTTC
>NA|TRBV7-2|TRBJ2-2|TRBD1
CASRIQQGANTGELFF
TGTGCCAGCAGGATCCAACAGGGGGCGAACACCGGGGAGCTGTTTTTT
>few|TRBV29-1|TRBJ2-1|NA
CSVEDRAYNEQFF
TGCAGCGTTGAAGACAGAGCTTACAATGAGCAGTTCTTC
>NA|TRBV23-1|TRBJ2-7|TRBD2
CASRAQSVTSDDEQYF
TGCGCCAGCAGAGCACAATCGGTGACTAGCGACGACGAGCAGTACTTC
>few|TRBV7-8|TRBJ2-5|TRBD1
CASKLGGLWETQYF
TGTGCCAGCAAGTTAGGGGGCTTATGGGAGACCCAGTACTTC
>few|TRBV11-2|TRBJ2-7|TRBD2
CASSPLAGDSYEQYF
TGTGCCAGCAGCCCGTTAGCGGGAGACTCCTACGAGCAGTACTTC
>NA|TRBV28|TRBJ2-7|TRBD2
CASREASGSYEQYF
TGTGCCAGCAGAGAGGCTAGCGGATCCTACGAGCAGTACTTC
>NA|TRBV4-3|TRBJ2-1|TRBD2
CASSRRLASYNEQFF
TGCGCCAGCAGCCGAAGACTAGCGTCCTACAATGAGCAGTTCTTC
>NA|TRBV27|TRBJ1-6|NA
CASSPQVPNIWYNSPLHF
TGTGCCAGCAGTCCCCAAGTCCCGAACATCTGGTATAATTCACCCCTCCACTTT
>NA|TRBV6-2/TRBV6-3|TRBJ1-5|NA
CASSYPLGPANQPQHF
TGTGCCAGCAGTTACCCGCTGGGTCCCGCCAATCAGCCCCAGCATTTT
>few|TRBV4-3|TRBJ2-5|NA
CASSPRRTQETQYF
TGCGCCAGCAGCCCGCGACGGACACAAGAGACCCAGTACTTC
>many|TRBV3-1|TRBJ2-7|NA
CASRPTGTYEQYF
TGTGCCAGCAGGCCGACAGGCACCTACGAGCAGTACTTC
>many|TRBV28|TRBJ2-1|TRBD2
CASSHSGTSGGYNEQFF
TGTGCCAGCAGTCATTCCGGGACTAGCGGGGGTTACAATGAGCAGTTCTTC
>few|TRBV10-3|TRBJ2-5|NA
CAISEGRTLTKGETQYF
TGTGCCATCAGTGAGGGAAGGACGTTAACTAAGGGAGAGACCCAGTACTTC
>NA|TRBV5-1|TRBJ2-2|NA
CASSWDQGLELFF
TGCGCCAGCAGCTGGGACCAGGGTTTGGAGCTGTTTTTT
>few|TRBV15|TRBJ2-1|TRBD1
CATSREGGTGTWNEQFF
TGTGCCACCAGCAGAGAAGGCGGGACAGGGACGTGGAATGAGCAGTTCTTC
>NA|TRBV12-3/TRBV12-4|TRBJ2-7|NA
CASSLSSGGVSEQYF
TGTGCCAGCAGTTTAAGTAGCGGAGGAGTGTCTGAGCAGTACTTC
>few|TRBV12-3/TRBV12-4|TRBJ2-1|TRBD1
CASSFGTGINEQFF
TGTGCCAGCAGTTTCGGGACAGGGATCAATGAGCAGTTCTTC
>NA|TRBV7-2|TRBJ2-7|NA
CASSFPPGSTTYEQYF
TGTGCCAGCAGTTTTCCCCCCGGGTCCACTACCTACGAGCAGTACTTC
>NA|TRBV7-7|TRBJ2-2|NA
CASSLAEEYTGELFF
TGTGCTAGCAGCTTAGCGGAAGAGTACACCGGGGAGCTGTTTTTT
>NA|TRBV28|TRBJ2-3|NA
CASSTPLFGTDTQYF
TGTGCCAGCAGCACCCCCTTGTTTGGCACAGATACGCAGTATTTT
>NA|TRBV6-1|TRBJ2-5|NA
CASSKGWVTETQYF
TGTGCCAGCAGTAAGGGTTGGGTCACGGAGACCCAGTACTTC
>many|TRBV11-2|TRBJ2-1|TRBD2
CASTPPGLAGGRDNEQFF
TGTGCCAGCACTCCTCCGGGACTAGCGGGGGGGCGCGACAATGAGCAGTTCTTC
>NA|TRBV29-1|TRBJ1-1|NA
CSVVDSRNTEAFF
TGCAGCGTTGTGGACAGCCGGAACACTGAAGCTTTCTTT
>few|TRBV4-1|TRBJ1-1|NA
CASSQTTGNTEAFF
TGCGCCAGCAGCCAAACAACAGGGAACACTGAAGCTTTCTTT
>few|TRBV20-1|TRBJ2-5|NA
CSYGLGETQYF
TGCAGTTACGGACTTGGGGAGACCCAGTACTTC